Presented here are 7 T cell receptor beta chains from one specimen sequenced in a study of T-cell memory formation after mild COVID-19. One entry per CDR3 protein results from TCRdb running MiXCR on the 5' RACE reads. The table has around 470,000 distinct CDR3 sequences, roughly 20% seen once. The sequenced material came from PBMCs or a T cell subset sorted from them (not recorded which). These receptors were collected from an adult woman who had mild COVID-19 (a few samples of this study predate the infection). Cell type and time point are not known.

CDR3 in DNA: TGCGCCAGCAGCCAAGTTTGGGCTAGCGGGGCAGAGACCCAGTACTTC. Translation: CASSQVWASGAETQYF. The chain employs TRBV4-1 and TRBJ2-5, with TRBD2 matching 9 bases. Germline lookup yields CDR1 MGHRA and CDR2 YSYEKL. The trim removed 1 base at V and 4 bases at J, leaving 7 bases unmatched. The CDR3 sequence is 16 residues long.

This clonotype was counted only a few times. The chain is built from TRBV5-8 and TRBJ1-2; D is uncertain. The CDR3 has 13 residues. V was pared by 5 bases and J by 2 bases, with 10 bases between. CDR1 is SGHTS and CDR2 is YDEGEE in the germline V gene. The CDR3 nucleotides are TGTGCCAGCAGTGGGAGGGAAAACTATGGCTACACCTTC. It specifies CASSGRENYGYTF.

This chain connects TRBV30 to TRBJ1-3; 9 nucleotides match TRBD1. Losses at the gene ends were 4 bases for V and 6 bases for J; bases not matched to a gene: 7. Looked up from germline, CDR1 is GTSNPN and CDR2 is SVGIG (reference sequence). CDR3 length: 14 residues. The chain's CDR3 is CAWTLDRGVNTIYF. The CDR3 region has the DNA TGTGCCTGGACCTTGGACAGGGGCGTAAACACCATATATTTT.

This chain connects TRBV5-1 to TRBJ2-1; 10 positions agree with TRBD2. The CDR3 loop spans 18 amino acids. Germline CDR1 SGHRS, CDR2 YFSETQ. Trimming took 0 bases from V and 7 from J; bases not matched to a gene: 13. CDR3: CASSLAPPTSGAFNEQFF. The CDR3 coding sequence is TGCGCCAGCAGCTTGGCCCCCCCCACTAGCGGGGCATTTAATGAGCAGTTCTTC.

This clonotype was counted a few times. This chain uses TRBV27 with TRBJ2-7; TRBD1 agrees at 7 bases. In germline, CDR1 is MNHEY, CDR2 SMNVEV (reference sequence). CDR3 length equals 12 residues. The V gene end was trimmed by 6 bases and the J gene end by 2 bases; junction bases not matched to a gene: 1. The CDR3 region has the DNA TGTGCCAGCAGAGGACAGGCCTACGAGCAGTACTTC. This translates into CASRGQAYEQYF.

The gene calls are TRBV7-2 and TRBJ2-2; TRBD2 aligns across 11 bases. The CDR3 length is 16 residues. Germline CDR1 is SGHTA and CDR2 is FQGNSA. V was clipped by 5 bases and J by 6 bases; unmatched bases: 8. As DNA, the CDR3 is TGTGCCAGCAGCCACTTAGCGGGAGGGAAATCCGGGGAGCTGTTTTTT. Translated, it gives CASSHLAGGKSGELFF.

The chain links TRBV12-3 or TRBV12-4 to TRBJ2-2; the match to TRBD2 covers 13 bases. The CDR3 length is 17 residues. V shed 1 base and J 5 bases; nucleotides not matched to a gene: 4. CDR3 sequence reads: CASSLGLAGGRTGELFF. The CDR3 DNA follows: TGTGCCAGCAGTTTAGGACTAGCGGGAGGACGAACCGGGGAGCTGTTTTTT.